The source of this T cell receptor (beta chain) is a study of beta chain features in type 1 diabetes. Overall study results and limits: The naive, central memory and Treg TCRB repertoires looked more alike in patients than they did in healthy donors. Because the template was cDNA, high-expressing cells might be over-represented.

Expressed TCRB transcripts were sequenced because the entire RNA isolate underwent reverse transcription. Roughly 3.6 million reads on average were seen across naive, central memory and regulatory T cell samples. Libraries were prepared by immunoSEQ multiplex PCR; TCRdb keeps only in-frame clonotypes and omits some of them. This table has 970,000 or so clones, roughly 15% appearing once. CDR3 length: 15 residues. Trimming at V came to 1 base and at J to 2 bases, leaving 1 base not matched to a gene. CDR1 LGHNA and CDR2 YNFKEQ come from the germline V gene. A sort by CD45RO/CCR7/CD25/CD127/CD95/CD27 yielded CD4+ naive, central memory, regulatory and stem cell-like memory cells. This clone was counted between two and nine times. Its target is not known.

Specimen: naive CD4+ T cells from blood. The TCR sequence derives from a woman younger than 30 in good health. The chain recombines TRBV4-2 with TRBJ2-3; 9 bases are a match to TRBD2. CDR3 DNA: TGTGCCAGCAGCCAAGCTAGCGGGGTCACAGATACGCAGTATTTT. Its translation is CASSQASGVTDTQYF.